The 31 T cell receptor beta chains listed next were all sequenced from one sample in a study of spatial heterogeneity in lung cancer. TCRdb itself ran the 5' RACE reads through MiXCR, one entry per CDR3 protein. Counted here are around 92,000 distinct CDR3 sequences, 9.5% to 15% occurring once; the ten biggest clones make up roughly 39%. Time point given: sample taken at primary tumor resection. The study sequenced unsorted whole RNA from tumor, nontumor lung or frozen PBMC. This sample comprised PBMCs, obtained at surgery. All receptors derive from a male donor with early-stage non-small cell lung cancer.

V gene TRBV7-2 combines with J gene TRBJ2-2; D is unclear. In germline, CDR1 is SGHTA, CDR2 FQGNSA. The ends were cut back, 3 bases at V and 6 bases at J, with 11 bases in the middle. The CDR3 runs to 14 residues. In DNA, the CDR3 is TGTGCCAGCAGCTTGGCCTGGGAAGCCGGGGAGCTGTTTTTT. Its protein product is CASSLAWEAGELFF.

The V call is TRBV12-3 or TRBV12-4, the J call TRBJ1-1; the D is unclear. The CDR3 loop spans 11 amino acids. The ends were cut back, 3 bases at V and 4 bases at J, with 3 bases in the middle. The CDR3 DNA follows: TGTGCCAGCAGTTTCTTCACTGAAGCTTTCTTT. This encodes CASSFFTEAFF.

This clonotype was detected ten times or more. V usage is TRBV5-1 and J usage is TRBJ2-3; TRBD2 matches 7 bases. This CDR3 is built from 14 residues. V lost 4 bases, J lost 4 bases, and 6 bases stayed unmatched. Germline V gives CDR1 SGHRS, CDR2 YFSETQ. CDR3 protein: CASSLGLNSDTQYF. The CDR3 bases are TGCGCCAGCAGCCTGGGACTAAACTCAGATACGCAGTATTTT.

This clonotype occurred many times. This sequence joins TRBV11-2 and TRBJ2-1, with 7 bases lining up with TRBD2. Germline CDR1 reads SGHAT; CDR2 reads FQNNGV. V shed 1 base and J 3 bases; nucleotides not matched to a gene: 3. The CDR3 runs to 15 residues. CDR3 DNA sequence: TGTGCCAGCAGCTTAGGCGGGACTATCTACAATGAGCAGTTCTTC. It is translated as CASSLGGTIYNEQFF.

This clonotype has only a few counts. This sequence joins TRBV7-3 and TRBJ2-1; TRBD1 aligns across 10 bases. Germline CDR1 reads SGHTA; CDR2 reads FQGTGA. J gave up 3 bases and V 2 bases, and 1 base lay outside the gene matches. This CDR3 region has 15 residues. The CDR3 sequence is CASSLGTGDYNEQFF. The CDR3, as DNA: TGTGCCAGCAGCTTAGGGACAGGGGACTACAATGAGCAGTTCTTC.

This clonotype was counted only a few times. The chain employs TRBV9 and TRBJ2-7; the match to TRBD1 covers 10 bases. The CDR3 consists of 15 residues. Per the germline V gene, CDR1 is SGDLS and CDR2 is YYNGEE. V shed 3 bases, J shed 4 bases, and the junction held 7 bases outside the gene matches. In nucleotides, the CDR3 is TGTGCCAGCAGCGCATCCTGGGACAGGGGATACGAGCAGTACTTC. This gives the protein CASSASWDRGYEQYF.

At least ten counts were recorded for this clonotype. The J gene is TRBJ1-5, the V gene TRBV7-9; the D is unclear. Trimming took 5 bases from V and 0 from J, leaving 8 bases between them. Germline V gene data show CDR1 as SEHNR and CDR2 as FQNEAQ (reference sequence). The CDR3 runs 14 residues. CDR3 coding DNA: TGTGCCAGCAGCGGGGATGGTAGCAATCAGCCCCAGCATTTT. This sequence encodes CASSGDGSNQPQHF.

The V and J genes are TRBV27 and TRBJ1-6; D possibly corresponds to TRBD1 (5 bases). CDR1 and CDR2 (germline): MNHEY, SMNVEV (reference sequence). CDR3 length: 13 amino acids. V lost 6 bases and J 7 bases, leaving 10 bases between the germline ends. CDR3 nucleotide sequence: TGTGCCAGCAGCCGACAGTGGAATTCACCCCTCCACTTT. It translates to CASSRQWNSPLHF.

This rearrangement joins TRBV4-3 to TRBJ2-3; maybe TRBD2 (5 bases). This CDR3 comprises 15 residues. Looked up from germline, CDR1 is LGHNA and CDR2 is YSLEER. V was pared by 0 bases and J by 10 bases, with 17 bases between. CDR3 bases: TGCGCCAGCAGCCAAGAGCTTGGACTTTTTTTGGCGCAGTATTTT. As protein: CASSQELGLFLAQYF.

The genes are TRBV11-3 and TRBJ2-5, with unresolved D. Germline V CDR1 and CDR2: SGHNT, YENEEA. CDR3 length: 13 amino acids. With 5 bases removed from V and 5 bases from J, the gap between germline ends came to 12 bases. The CDR3 spells CASSPQSEETQYF. In DNA, the CDR3 is TGTGCCAGCAGCCCACAATCAGAGGAGACCCAGTACTTC.

This clonotype has ten or more counts. V usage is TRBV7-9 and J usage is TRBJ2-7; 8 nucleotides match TRBD1. The J segment lost 5 bases and the V segment lost 5 bases, leaving 2 bases of the junction unmatched. CDR1 is SEHNR, CDR2 FQNEAQ, per germline (reference sequence). There are 12 residues in the CDR3. Here the CDR3 DNA reads TGTGCCAGCAGCCCGACAGGGGACGAGCAGTACTTC. This encodes CASSPTGDEQYF.

This chain joins TRBV25-1 and TRBJ1-5; no definite D call. This CDR3 is built from 14 residues. The V end lost 3 bases, the J end lost 2 bases, and 8 bases lay between the germline ends. The germline V gene has CDR1 MGHDK and CDR2 SYGVNS. CDR3 sequence (DNA): TGTGCCAGCAGTGACTACGCCCGCAATCAGCCCCAGCATTTT. It encodes CASSDYARNQPQHF.

This clonotype was seen only a few times. V and J are TRBV6-2 or TRBV6-3 and TRBJ1-3; D is uncertain. This CDR3 has 15 amino acids. CDR1 is MNHEY and CDR2 is SVGEGT in the germline V gene. Trimming removed 5 bases from V and 5 bases from J, with 16 bases in between. The CDR3 DNA reads as TGTGCCAGCAGTCAACAAGGTTCGAGAAGAAACACCATATATTTT. Amino acid sequence: CASSQQGSRRNTIYF.

The rearrangement uses TRBV29-1 and TRBJ1-2; D call uncertain. CDR1 and CDR2 (germline): SQVTM, ANQGSEA. This CDR3 region has 13 residues. The V and J ends lost 0 bases and 7 bases respectively, with 12 bases between them. CDR3 loop: CSVEEGGSSGYTF. The CDR3 coding sequence is TGCAGCGTTGAAGAGGGAGGGAGCAGTGGCTACACCTTC.

This clonotype was detected many times. The chain is built from TRBV10-3 and TRBJ2-1; 8 bases match TRBD2. The CDR3 has 13 residues. J lost 7 bases, V lost 5 bases, and 4 bases had no gene match. Germline V gives CDR1 ENHRY, CDR2 SYGVKD. The CDR3: CAISTGTRNEQFF. CDR3 nucleotide sequence: TGTGCCATCAGTACCGGGACTAGAAATGAGCAGTTCTTC.

This chain uses TRBV3-1 with TRBJ1-2; tentative D call: TRBD1 (6 bases). V lost 4 bases to trimming and J lost 3 bases, with 18 bases between them. The CDR3 has 16 amino acids. Germline V CDR1 and CDR2: LGHDT, YNNKEL (reference sequence). CDR3 sequence: CASSPTLGADDYGYTF. The CDR3 bases are TGTGCCAGCAGCCCTACTTTGGGGGCAGACGACTATGGCTACACCTTC.

This clonotype has more than one count but fewer than ten. V and J are TRBV28 and TRBJ2-7, with D perhaps being TRBD1 or TRBD2 (5 bases each). CDR3 length: 15 amino acids. CDR1 is MDHEN, CDR2 SYDVKM, per germline. V dropped 5 bases and J dropped 0 bases, with 14 bases sitting between them. CDR3 nucleotide sequence: TGTGCCAGCAGTCCACGAGGGACGGTCTCCTACGAGCAGTACTTC. Its protein product is CASSPRGTVSYEQYF.

This clonotype was picked up a small number of times. The chain combines TRBV25-1 with TRBJ1-1; maybe TRBD1 (5 bases). The CDR3 is 15 amino acids. Germline CDR1 reads MGHDK; CDR2 reads SYGVNS. Trimming removed 1 base at V and 1 base at J, with 10 bases between. The CDR3 region is CASSEWGGANTEAFF. The CDR3 bases are TGTGCCAGCAGTGAATGGGGAGGGGCGAACACTGAAGCTTTCTTT.

The V call is TRBV2, the J call TRBJ1-4; D call uncertain. The CDR3 contains 14 residues. V was cut by 4 bases and J by 8 bases, with 14 bases left in between. Looked up from germline, CDR1 is SNHLY and CDR2 is FYNNEI. CDR3 DNA: TGTGCCAGCAGTGTCAGGAGGGCACAGGAAAAACTGTTTTTT. Encoded protein: CASSVRRAQEKLFF.

CDR3 residues: CASRADVNEQFF. CDR3 nucleotides: TGTGCCAGCAGGGCGGACGTCAATGAGCAGTTCTTC. The chain has TRBV11-2 and TRBJ2-1; D not certain. The CDR3 is made up of 12 amino acids. CDR1 and CDR2 (germline): SGHAT, FQNNGV. V was cut by 6 bases and J by 6 bases, with 9 bases left in between.

V usage is TRBV5-5 and J usage is TRBJ1-5; the D is unclear. V lost 0 bases to trimming and J lost 4 bases, with 8 bases between them. CDR1 and CDR2 from the germline V gene are SGHKS and YYEKEE (reference sequence). This CDR3 comprises 14 residues. The CDR3 nucleotides read TGTGCCAGCAGCTTGGGTCGGACTAATCAGCCCCAGCATTTT. Its translation: CASSLGRTNQPQHF.

Only a few counts were recorded for this clonotype. This rearrangement joins TRBV29-1 to TRBJ2-5; 13 bases are shared with TRBD2. The CDR3 contains 15 residues. The germline CDR1 and CDR2 sequences are SQVTM and ANQGSEA. The V segment lost 6 bases and the J segment 4 bases; nucleotides outside the gene matches: 8. The CDR3 loop is CSVTSGGTLVETQYF. CDR3 sequence (DNA): TGCAGCGTGACTAGCGGGGGGACGTTAGTAGAGACCCAGTACTTC.

The rearrangement joins TRBV29-1 to TRBJ1-1; 7 positions match TRBD1. The length of the CDR3 is 12 residues. After removal of 7 bases from V and 0 bases from J, the junction contained 2 bases not matched to a gene. Germline lookup yields CDR1 SQVTM and CDR2 ANQGSEA. For the CDR3, the DNA is TGCAGCGGGGGACAGTTGAACACTGAAGCTTTCTTT. This codes for CSGGQLNTEAFF.

The genes are TRBV18 and TRBJ1-5, with 7 bases fitting TRBD1. The V and J ends lost 5 bases and 5 bases, in that order; junction bases with no gene match: 9. Germline assignment: CDR1 KGHSH and CDR2 LQKENI. The CDR3 contains 15 residues. DNA of the CDR3: TGTGCCAGCTCATCCGGGACAGCCAAGGATCAGCCCCAGCATTTT. It codes for CASSSGTAKDQPQHF. The full variable domain, in which reference TRBV18 and TRBJ1-5 provide the parts outside the CDR3, is NAGVMQNPRHLVRRRGQEARLRCSPMKGHSHVYWYRQLPEEGLKFMVYLQKENIIDESGMPKERFSAEFPKEGPSILRIQQVVRGDSAAYFCASSSGTAKDQPQHFGDGTRLSIL.

J is TRBJ2-6 and V is TRBV9; no clear D. This CDR3 region has 15 residues. V lost 4 bases to trimming and J lost 7 bases, with 15 bases between them. Looked up from germline, CDR1 is SGDLS and CDR2 is YYNGEE. As DNA, the CDR3 is TGTGCCAGCAGCCGACACCTGTCTGAAGCCAACGTCCTGACTTTC. It is translated as CASSRHLSEANVLTF.

A few counts support this clonotype. The gene calls are TRBV14 and TRBJ2-2; D remains unclear. CDR1 is SGHDN, CDR2 FVKESK, per germline. Trimming pared 1 base from V and 1 base from J, leaving 4 bases between. The CDR3 sequence is 14 residues long. CDR3 amino acids: CASSQGKNTGELFF. The DNA for the CDR3 is TGTGCCAGCAGCCAAGGCAAGAACACCGGGGAGCTGTTTTTT.

In this sample, this clonotype turned up a few times. This rearrangement joins TRBV4-1 to TRBJ2-2; the D gene is possibly TRBD1 (5 bases). The germline gives CDR1 MGHRA, CDR2 YSYEKL. Trimming removed 0 bases from V and 4 bases from J, with 9 bases in between. The CDR3 loop spans 15 amino acids. The DNA for the CDR3 is TGCGCCAGCAGCCAAGAGGGTAGGGGCACCGGGGAGCTGTTTTTT. Translated: CASSQEGRGTGELFF.

This sequence joins TRBV4-1 and TRBJ1-2; D is unclear. This CDR3 has 14 residues. V was cut by 2 bases and J by 5 bases, with 12 bases left in between. Germline V lookup: CDR1 MGHRA, CDR2 YSYEKL. The CDR3 spells CASSQQLTGYGYTF. The CDR3 DNA reads TGCGCCAGCAGCCAACAACTAACTGGTTATGGCTACACCTTC.

The gene calls are TRBV20-1 and TRBJ2-7; D tentatively reads TRBD1 or TRBD2 (5 bases each). Per germline, CDR1 DFQATT and CDR2 SNEGSKA (reference sequence). The CDR3 extends over 13 amino acids. Trimming removed 6 bases at V and 4 bases at J, with 16 bases between. Here the CDR3 reads CSAGPGTHYEQYF. CDR3 DNA: TGCAGTGCCGGCCCGGGGACCCATTACGAGCAGTACTTC.

This clonotype has ten or more counts. The chain uses TRBV5-1 and TRBJ2-7; D remains ambiguous. CDR3 length equals 13 residues. The V gene's germline CDR1 is SGHRS and CDR2 YFSETQ. V lost 3 bases and J lost 3, with 10 bases in between. CDR3 loop: CASSSSVNYEQYF. CDR3 coding DNA: TGCGCCAGCAGCTCCTCAGTCAACTACGAGCAGTACTTC.

This clonotype was recorded many times. The rearrangement links TRBV4-3 to TRBJ1-2, with D tentatively TRBD1 (5 bases). The CDR3 runs to 16 residues. Germline V CDR1 and CDR2: LGHNA, YSLEER. Deletions cut 1 base from V and 2 bases from J, with 14 bases between. The CDR3 spells CASSQGAGGPNYGYTF. The CDR3 nucleotides are TGCGCCAGCAGCCAAGGGGCCGGGGGTCCAAACTATGGCTACACCTTC.